The 9 T cell receptor beta chains listed next were all sequenced from one sample in a study of T cell changes during pregnancy in multiple sclerosis. Method: immunoSEQ multiplex PCR; TCRdb's copy keeps in-frame clones and lacks some. The sample shows some 39,000 clones, 70% to 90% of them seen only once. The sample consisted of CD8+ T cells from peripheral blood mononuclear cells, taken in the first trimester of pregnancy. Receptor source: a female donor with multiple sclerosis, enrolled in a pregnancy study.

The V and J genes are TRBV11-2 and TRBJ2-1; D is possibly TRBD2 (5 bases). Germline CDR1 is SGHAT and CDR2 is FQNNGV. V shed 0 bases and J shed 6 bases, with 12 bases lying between them. The CDR3 contains 15 residues. CDR3: CASSLDPAVINEQFF. CDR3 DNA: TGTGCCAGCAGCTTAGATCCAGCGGTTATCAATGAGCAGTTCTTC.

Remarks on this clone: In this CDR3 the conserved last residue, phenylalanine or tryptophan, is missing, so a read error is likely. Because the CDR3's place on the DNA is in doubt, the DNA is left out and the CDR3 is given as listed by TCRdb. The V and J genes are TRBV18 and TRBJ1-1. Germline lookup yields CDR1 KGHSH and CDR2 LQKENI. The CDR3 spans 10 amino acids, including both terminal residues. CDR3 loop: CASSPLRVPL.

This chain connects TRBV6-4 to TRBJ1-5, with a tentative D call TRBD1 (6 bases). CDR1 MRHNA and CDR2 SNTAGT come from the germline V gene. V shed 7 bases and J shed 1 base, with 14 bases lying between them. The CDR3 totals 15 residues. CDR3 nucleotides: TGTGCCAGCACTTCACAGGGAACAAGCAATCAGCCCCAGCATTTT. This translates into CASTSQGTSNQPQHF.

This clone occurred once. V and J are TRBV5-5 and TRBJ2-1; 7 bases map to TRBD1. The CDR3 is made up of 14 amino acids. Looked up from germline, CDR1 is SGHKS and CDR2 is YYEKEE (reference sequence). Trimming at V came to 0 bases and at J to 7 bases, leaving 4 bases not matched to a gene. CDR3 protein: CASSLVSGGNEQFF. In DNA form, the CDR3 reads TGTGCCAGCAGCTTGGTATCAGGGGGTAATGAGCAGTTCTTC.

The chain joins TRBV9 to TRBJ1-2, with D perhaps matching TRBD1 (6 bases). Germline V gene lookup returns CDR1 SGDLS and CDR2 YYNGEE. Trimming shortened V by 0 bases and J by 6 bases, and 18 bases separated the two germline ends. This CDR3 has 16 residues. In DNA, the CDR3 is TGTGCCAGCAGCGTAGAACGCACGTCAGGGGCTAATGGCTACACCTTC. It specifies CASSVERTSGANGYTF.

This sequence joins TRBV7-9 and TRBJ1-4; D is uncertain. Germline V CDR1 and CDR2: SEHNR, FQNEAQ (reference sequence). The CDR3 runs to 18 residues. The V end was cut by 6 bases, the J end by 1 base, with 21 bases between. The CDR3 DNA is TGTGCCAGCAGTCCGAAATCGTCTCCTAGTGTAACTAATGAAAAACTGTTTTTT. It encodes CASSPKSSPSVTNEKLFF.

The chain carries TRBV9 and TRBJ2-6, with 7 nucleotides matching TRBD2. Trimming cost V 7 bases and J 2 bases; bases outside gene matches: 3. Germline CDR1 SGDLS, CDR2 YYNGEE. CDR3 size: 14 residues. CDR3 region: CASGGGAGANVLTF. Written as DNA, the CDR3 is TGTGCCAGCGGGGGGGGAGCTGGGGCCAACGTCCTGACTTTC.

The J gene is TRBJ2-2, the V gene TRBV21-1; the table gives TRBD1 as D, unverified against the DNA. TRBV21-1 is given as a pseudogene. The CDR3 runs to 16 residues. The CDR3 loop is CASSKGDRPDTGELFF. Written as DNA, the CDR3 is TGTGCCAGCAGCAAAGGGGACAGGCCGGACACCGGGGAGCTGTTTTTT.

This clone has more than one count but fewer than ten. CDR3 amino acids: CASSPRTGTNTEAFF. Written as DNA, the CDR3 is TGTGCCAGCAGCCCCCGGACAGGGACGAACACTGAAGCTTTCTTT. The chain combines TRBV4-2 with TRBJ1-1, with 8 bases aligning to TRBD1. The CDR3 contains 15 residues. The ends lost 4 bases at V and 1 base at J; junction bases unmatched: 5. Per the germline V gene, CDR1 is LGHNA and CDR2 is YNFKEQ.